One sample yielded the 4 T cell receptor beta chains listed below, sequenced in a study of blood T cell repertoires in COVID-19. Only in-frame clones appear in the TCRdb table, and some are missing; sequencing was by immunoSEQ multiplex PCR. Of 150,000 to 200,000 clones listed, around four fifths are singletons. Sequencing was done on a sample of peripheral blood. The receptors here all came from a woman aged 25-40 years with acute or convalescent COVID-19.

This clone was found once. Other DNA sequences within the sample encode an identical CDR3. The rearrangement uses TRBV27 and TRBJ2-5; D perhaps matches TRBD1 (5 bases). The CDR3 length is 12 residues. Germline CDR1 and CDR2: MNHEY and SMNVEV (reference sequence). V was cut by 3 bases and J by 5 bases, with 7 bases left in between. This CDR3 reads CASSFRGETQYF. The CDR3 DNA sequence: TGTGCCAGCAGTTTTAGGGGTGAGACCCAGTACTTC.

The rearrangement links TRBV4-3 to TRBJ2-7, with D hard to call. The germline V gene encodes CDR1 LGHNA and CDR2 YSLEER. The ends were cut back, 5 bases at V and 6 bases at J, with 14 bases in the middle. This CDR3 spans 13 amino acids. The CDR3 protein is CASSSRLFSEQYF. CDR3 bases: TGCGCCAGCAGCTCCCGACTCTTCTCCGAGCAGTACTTC.

This sequence joins TRBV7-9 and TRBJ2-7, with 7 bases aligning to TRBD1. The germline V gene has CDR1 SEHNR and CDR2 FQNEAQ (reference sequence). The CDR3 has 14 amino acids. The junction had 4 bases not matched to a gene; V was cut back by 5 bases and J by 0 bases. CDR3 amino acids: CASSMDRSSYEQYF. The CDR3 nucleotides read TGTGCCAGCAGCATGGACAGGTCCTCCTACGAGCAGTACTTC.

The V gene is TRBV27, the J gene TRBJ2-1; 11 positions match TRBD2. With V trimmed by 6 bases and J by 3 bases, 4 bases remained unmatched. Germline CDR1 MNHEY, CDR2 SMNVEV (reference sequence). This CDR3 is 15 amino acids long. CDR3 region: CASSTTSGGYNEQFF. Written as DNA, the CDR3 is TGTGCCAGCAGCACCACTAGCGGGGGCTACAATGAGCAGTTCTTC.